A single sample gave rise to the 10 T cell receptor beta chains below, sequenced in a study of long-term antiretroviral therapy in people with HIV. Survey-level resolution applied to immunoSEQ assay v3.0. The method was immunoSEQ multiplex PCR; TCRdb's version includes in-frame clones alone and lacks a portion of them. This repertoire shows about 28,000 clones, about 95% found once; its top ten account for 7.5% to 9%. The sample consisted of unsorted PBMCs, taken more than 6 years after starting antiretroviral therapy. Receptors originate from a man younger than 40 with HIV.

The chain is built from TRBV27 and TRBJ1-2; D may be TRBD1 (5 bases). Germline assignment: CDR1 MNHEY and CDR2 SMNVEV (reference sequence). Deletions cut 5 bases from V and 6 bases from J, with 13 bases between. This CDR3 spans 13 amino acids. As DNA, the CDR3 is TGTGCCAGCAGTAGGGGAGGGTTCGATGGCTACACCTTC. It yields the protein CASSRGGFDGYTF.

The V and J genes are TRBV6-5 and TRBJ1-2; D unresolved. The CDR3 covers 9 residues. Germline loops: CDR1 MNHEY, CDR2 SVGAGI. Trimming took off 8 bases at V and 11 bases at J, with 9 bases between the two ends. DNA of the CDR3: TGTGCCAGCGGCCCCCCGTACACCTTC. This codes for CASGPPYTF.

The chain is built from TRBV10-1 and TRBJ2-3; possible D gene TRBD2, 6 bases. The V gene lost 4 bases and the J gene lost 0 bases, with 14 bases spanning the gap. Germline V lookup: CDR1 WNHNN, CDR2 SYGVQD (reference sequence). This CDR3 has 16 amino acids. CDR3 region: CASSGSAGTSTDTQYF. DNA for the CDR3: TGCGCCAGCAGTGGTTCGGCGGGAACTAGCACAGATACGCAGTATTTT.

V gene TRBV7-9 combines with J gene TRBJ2-7, with a weak D call TRBD1 (6 bases). V was clipped by 5 bases and J by 3 bases, with 17 bases between them. There are 15 residues in the CDR3. Germline CDR1 is SEHNR and CDR2 is FQNEAQ (reference sequence). Written as DNA, the CDR3 is TGTGCCAGCAGCGCCCCGGGACAACCATACTACGAGCAGTACTTC. This sequence encodes CASSAPGQPYYEQYF.

The chain has TRBV5-1 and TRBJ2-2, with a tentative D call TRBD2 (6 bases). V lost 9 bases and J 0 bases, leaving 12 bases between the germline ends. This CDR3 has 14 amino acids. Looked up from germline, CDR1 is SGHRS and CDR2 is YFSETQ. CDR3 nucleotides: TGCGCCACCTCGGGGGTCCCGAACACCGGGGAGCTGTTTTTT. It is translated as CATSGVPNTGELFF.

The rearrangement joins TRBV4-3 to TRBJ2-1; the match to TRBD2 covers 14 bases. The CDR3 runs to 18 residues. Germline CDR1 and CDR2: LGHNA and YSLEER. V lost 5 bases and J lost 6; bases outside the gene matches: 12. CDR3 amino acids: CASSSRPPGLAGVNEQFF. The CDR3 DNA reads TGCGCCAGCAGCTCACGTCCTCCGGGACTAGCGGGGGTCAATGAGCAGTTCTTC.

The rearrangement joins TRBV20-1 to TRBJ2-7, with D unclear. CDR3 size: 11 residues. Germline loops: CDR1 DFQATT, CDR2 SNEGSKA (reference sequence). Between the trimmed V and J ends, which lost 6 bases and 10 bases, there was a span of 16 bases. CDR3 coding DNA: TGCAGTGCCAGTCGCGGTTATGATCAGTACTTC. Its translation is CSASRGYDQYF.

The CDR3: CASSPTGGDTQYF. The CDR3 coding sequence is TGTGCCAGCAGTCCGACAGGGGGAGATACGCAGTATTTT. The rearrangement joins TRBV5-5 to TRBJ2-3, with 9 bases lining up with TRBD1. J gave up 5 bases and V 5 bases, and 3 bases lay outside the gene matches. CDR3 size: 13 residues. CDR1 is SGHKS and CDR2 is YYEKEE in the germline V gene (reference sequence).

This chain uses TRBV29-1 with TRBJ1-3, with 7 bases identical to TRBD1. Per germline, CDR1 SQVTM and CDR2 ANQGSEA. The ends lost 6 bases at V and 0 bases at J; junction bases unmatched: 5. The CDR3 sequence is 14 residues long. The CDR3 is CSVKGQYSGNTIYF. CDR3 nucleotide sequence: TGCAGCGTGAAGGGACAGTACTCTGGAAACACCATATATTTT.

The chain couples TRBV6-1 to TRBJ1-2; D is undetermined. V was pared by 6 bases and J by 4 bases, with 9 bases between. CDR1 and CDR2 (germline): MNHNS, SASEGT. The CDR3 covers 12 residues. CDR3 DNA: TGTGCCAGCAGGGACGGACTCTATGGCTACACCTTC. This encodes CASRDGLYGYTF.